A selection of T cell receptor beta chains follows, all from one sample in a study of blood T cell repertoires in COVID-19. Repertoires were generated with immunoSEQ multiplex PCR, while TCRdb's copy carries only in-frame clones and drops some. The table records under 70,000 clones, approximately 89% of them present only once. The material sequenced was peripheral blood. These receptors all stem from a woman between 65 and 79 years old with acute or convalescent COVID-19. Each CDR3 is given with its conserved first and last residue. Each record gives: V gene, clone size, J gene, D gene, CDR3 DNA, CDR3 protein. The D gene is left open where the match is weak. Only some rows state a clone size, as once, few, many or a class for expanded clones.

TRBV5-1	few	TRBJ1-1	TRBD1	TGCGCCAGCAGCTACACAGGGGGCAATGAAGCTTTCTTT	CASSYTGGNEAFF
TRBV18	many	TRBJ1-1	TRBD1	TGTGCCAGCTTTAAAACAGGGGGAAACACTGAAGCTTTCTTT	CASFKTGGNTEAFF
TRBV7-2	once	TRBJ1-2	TRBD1	TGTGCCAGCAGCTCCACGGGACAGGTCTATGGCTACACCTTC	CASSSTGQVYGYTF
TRBV6-4	once	TRBJ1-3	TRBD1	TGTGCCAGCACTCCCGGGCAGGACAGGGAGGAAAACACCATATATTTT	CASTPGQDREENTIYF
TRBV5-1	NA	TRBJ2-4	TRBD2	TGCGCCAGCAGCGCACGACTAGCGGGAGGAGCCAAAAACATTCAGTACTTC	CASSARLAGGAKNIQYF
TRBV6-6	NA	TRBJ2-1	TRBD2	TGTGCCAGCAGTTACTCAGCGGGGGCTGGGAATGAGCAGTTCTTC	CASSYSAGAGNEQFF
TRBV28	NA	TRBJ1-2	NA	TGTGCCAGCAGCCCTCCGGGAAGCGACTATGGCTACACCTTC	CASSPPGSDYGYTF
TRBV4-2	NA	TRBJ1-4	TRBD1	TGTGCCAGCAGCGAAGCGGCAGGGGGGATAACTAATGAAAAACTGTTTTTT	CASSEAAGGITNEKLFF
TRBV6-5	NA	TRBJ2-2	TRBD1	TGTGCCACGGGACAGCTTACCGGGGAGCTGTTTTTT	CATGQLTGELFF
TRBV6-5	few	TRBJ2-3	TRBD2	TGTGCCAGCCAGCGGGGGTTCACAGATACGCAGTATTTT	CASQRGFTDTQYF
TRBV30	NA	TRBJ1-1	NA	TGTGCCTGGAGTGGGGAGATTGAAGCTTTCTTT	CAWSGEIEAFF
TRBV28	NA	TRBJ1-1	TRBD1	TGTGCCAGCAGTCCCTCCCGACAGGGCCCCACTGAAGCTTTCTTT	CASSPSRQGPTEAFF
TRBV9	NA	TRBJ1-2	NA	TGTGCCAGCAGCCCAACCCCTCCCGGGCTTCTTCAGGGCGGCTATGGCTACACCTTC	CASSPTPPGLLQGGYGYTF